This entry features one T cell receptor beta chain sequence. The PCR ran on 60 Vbeta and 13 Jbeta primers. TCRdb's copy holds only in-frame clones and misses some; the assay was immunoSEQ multiplex PCR. The sample has some 170,000 clones, about 80% seen once; the top ten hold approximately 9.8%. This entry comes from a study of cytomegalovirus exposure and HLA in healthy donors. With 1 base clipped from V and 5 bases from J, the junction kept 5 bases outside the gene matches. Germline assignment: CDR1 LNHDA and CDR2 SQIVND (reference sequence). This CDR3 contains 16 residues. This clonotype was sampled from a man aged 18 to 30 in good health and CMV-seropositive. The genes are TRBV19 and TRBJ2-2; 9 bases map to TRBD1. Sequencing used PBMCs. The CDR3 sequence: CASSIAGTGNTGELFF. CDR3 nucleotides: TGTGCCAGTAGTATAGCCGGGACAGGGAATACCGGGGAGCTGTTTTTT.